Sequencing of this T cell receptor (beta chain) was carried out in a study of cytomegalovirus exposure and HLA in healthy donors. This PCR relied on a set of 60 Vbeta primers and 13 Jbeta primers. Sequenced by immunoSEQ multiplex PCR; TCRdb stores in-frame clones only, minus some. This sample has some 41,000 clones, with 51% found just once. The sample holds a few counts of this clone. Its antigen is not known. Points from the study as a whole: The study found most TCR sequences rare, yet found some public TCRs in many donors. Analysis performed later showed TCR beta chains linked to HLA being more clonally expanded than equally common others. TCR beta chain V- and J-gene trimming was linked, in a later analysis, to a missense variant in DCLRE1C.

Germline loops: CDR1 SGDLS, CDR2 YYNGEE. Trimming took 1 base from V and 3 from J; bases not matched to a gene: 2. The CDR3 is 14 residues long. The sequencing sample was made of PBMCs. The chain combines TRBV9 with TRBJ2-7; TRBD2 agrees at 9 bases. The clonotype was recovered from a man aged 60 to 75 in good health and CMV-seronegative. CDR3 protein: CASSVSLAGYEQYF. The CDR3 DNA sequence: TGTGCCAGCAGCGTATCACTAGCGGGCTACGAGCAGTACTTC.